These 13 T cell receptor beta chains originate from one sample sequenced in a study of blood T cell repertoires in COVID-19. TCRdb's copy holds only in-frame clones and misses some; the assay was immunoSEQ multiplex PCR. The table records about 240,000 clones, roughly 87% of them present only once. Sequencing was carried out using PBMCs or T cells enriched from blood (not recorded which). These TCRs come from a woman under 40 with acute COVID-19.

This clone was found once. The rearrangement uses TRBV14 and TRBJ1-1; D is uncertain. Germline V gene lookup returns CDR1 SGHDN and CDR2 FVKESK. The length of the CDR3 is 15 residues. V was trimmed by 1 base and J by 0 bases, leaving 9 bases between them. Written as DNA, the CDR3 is TGTGCCAGCAGCCAAGCGTTCGGGATGAACACTGAAGCTTTCTTT. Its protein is CASSQAFGMNTEAFF.

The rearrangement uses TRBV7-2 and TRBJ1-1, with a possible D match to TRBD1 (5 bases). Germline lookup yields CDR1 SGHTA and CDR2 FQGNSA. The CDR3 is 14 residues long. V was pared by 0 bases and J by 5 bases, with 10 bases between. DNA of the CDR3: TGTGCCAGCAGCTTAGCTTCAGGGCAAACTGAAGCTTTCTTT. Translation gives CASSLASGQTEAFF.

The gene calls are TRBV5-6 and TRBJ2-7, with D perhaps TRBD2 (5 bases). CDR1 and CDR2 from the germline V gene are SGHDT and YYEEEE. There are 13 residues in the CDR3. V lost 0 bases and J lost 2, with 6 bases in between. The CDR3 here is CASSLGGPYEQYF. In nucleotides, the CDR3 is TGTGCCAGCAGCTTGGGCGGGCCCTACGAGCAGTACTTC.

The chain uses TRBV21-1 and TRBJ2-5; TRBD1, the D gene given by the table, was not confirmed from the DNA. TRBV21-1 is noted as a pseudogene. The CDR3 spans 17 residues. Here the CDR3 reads CASRLDRGRTSKETQYF. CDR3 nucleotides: TGTGCCAGCAGACTAGACAGGGGGCGAACCTCAAAAGAGACCCAGTACTTC.

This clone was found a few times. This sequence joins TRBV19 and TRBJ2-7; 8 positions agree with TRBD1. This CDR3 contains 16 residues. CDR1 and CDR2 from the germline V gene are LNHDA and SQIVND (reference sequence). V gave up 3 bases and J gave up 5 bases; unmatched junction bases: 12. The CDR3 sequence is CASSIFPVQGVNEQYF. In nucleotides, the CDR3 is TGTGCCAGTAGTATCTTCCCCGTACAGGGGGTTAACGAGCAGTACTTC.

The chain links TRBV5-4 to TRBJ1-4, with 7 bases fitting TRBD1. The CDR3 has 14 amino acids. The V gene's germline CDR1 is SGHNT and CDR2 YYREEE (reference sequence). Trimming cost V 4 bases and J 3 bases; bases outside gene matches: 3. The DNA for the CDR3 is TGTGCCAGCAGCCGCGGGACAGCTAATGAAAAACTGTTTTTT. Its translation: CASSRGTANEKLFF.

As DNA, the CDR3 is TGCAGCGTTGGGGAGACAGGGGGCGACTATGGCTACACCTTC. Its translation: CSVGETGGDYGYTF. The chain combines TRBV29-1 with TRBJ1-2, with 10 bases fitting TRBD1. V shed 4 bases, J shed 3 bases, and the junction held 5 bases outside the gene matches. The CDR3 length is 14 residues. The germline gives CDR1 SQVTM, CDR2 ANQGSEA.

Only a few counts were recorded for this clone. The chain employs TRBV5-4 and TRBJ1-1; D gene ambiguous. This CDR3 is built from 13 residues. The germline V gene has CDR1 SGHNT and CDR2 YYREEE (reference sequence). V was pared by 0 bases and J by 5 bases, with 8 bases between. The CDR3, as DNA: TGTGCCAGCAGCTTGGCCTCGGGGACTGAAGCTTTCTTT. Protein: CASSLASGTEAFF.

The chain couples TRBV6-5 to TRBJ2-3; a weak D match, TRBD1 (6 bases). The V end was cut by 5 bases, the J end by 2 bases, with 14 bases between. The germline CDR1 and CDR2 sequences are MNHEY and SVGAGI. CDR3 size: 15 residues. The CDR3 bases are TGTGCCAGCAGTACTCCAGGGGAGAACACAGATACGCAGTATTTT. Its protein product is CASSTPGENTDTQYF.

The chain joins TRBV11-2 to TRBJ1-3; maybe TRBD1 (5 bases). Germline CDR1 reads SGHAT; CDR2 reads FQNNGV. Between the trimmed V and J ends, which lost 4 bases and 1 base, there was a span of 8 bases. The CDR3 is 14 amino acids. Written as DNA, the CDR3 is TGTGCCAGCAGCTCAGGGATTTCTGGAAACACCATATATTTT. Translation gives CASSSGISGNTIYF.

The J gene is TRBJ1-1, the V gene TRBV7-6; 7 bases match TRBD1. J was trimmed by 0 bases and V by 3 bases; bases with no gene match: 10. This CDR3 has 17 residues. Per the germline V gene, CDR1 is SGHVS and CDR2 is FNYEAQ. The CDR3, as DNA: TGTGCCAGCAGCTTTCTCCCAGCCAGGGGGATGAACACTGAAGCTTTCTTT. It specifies CASSFLPARGMNTEAFF.

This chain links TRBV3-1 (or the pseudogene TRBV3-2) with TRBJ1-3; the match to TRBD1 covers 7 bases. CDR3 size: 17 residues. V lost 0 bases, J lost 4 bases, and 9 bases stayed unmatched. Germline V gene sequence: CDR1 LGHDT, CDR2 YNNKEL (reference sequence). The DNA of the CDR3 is TGTGCCAGCAGCCAAGATCCGGGACAGTTCGGGGGAAACACCATATATTTT. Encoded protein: CASSQDPGQFGGNTIYF.

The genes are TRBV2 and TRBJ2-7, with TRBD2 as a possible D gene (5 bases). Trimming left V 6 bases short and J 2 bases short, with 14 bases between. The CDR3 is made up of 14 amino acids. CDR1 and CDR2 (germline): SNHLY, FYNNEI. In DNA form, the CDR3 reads TGTGCCAGCAGCCCGGACTTGTCGCCCTACGAGCAGTACTTC. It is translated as CASSPDLSPYEQYF. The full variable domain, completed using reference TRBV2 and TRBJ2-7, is EPEVTQTPSHQVTQMGQEVILRCVPISNHLYFYWYRQILGQKVEFLVSFYNNEISEKSEIFDDQFSVERPDGSNFTLKIRSTKLEDSAMYFCASSPDLSPYEQYFGPGTRLTVT.